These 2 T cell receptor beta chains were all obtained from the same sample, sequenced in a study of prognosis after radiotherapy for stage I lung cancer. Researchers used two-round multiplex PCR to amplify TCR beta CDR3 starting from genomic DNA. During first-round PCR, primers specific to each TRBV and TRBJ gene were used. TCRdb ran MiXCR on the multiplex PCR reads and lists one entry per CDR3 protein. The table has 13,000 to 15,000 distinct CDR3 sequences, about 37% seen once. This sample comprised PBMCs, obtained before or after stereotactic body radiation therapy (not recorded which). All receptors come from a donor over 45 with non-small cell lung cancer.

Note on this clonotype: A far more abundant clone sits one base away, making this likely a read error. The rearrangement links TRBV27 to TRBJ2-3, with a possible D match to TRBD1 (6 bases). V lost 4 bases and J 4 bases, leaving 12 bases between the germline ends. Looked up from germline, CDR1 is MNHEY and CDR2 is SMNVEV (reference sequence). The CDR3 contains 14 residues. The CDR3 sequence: CASSSSQGSDTQYF. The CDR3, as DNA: TGTGCCAGCAGTTCCAGCCAGGGGTCAGATACGCAGTATTTT.

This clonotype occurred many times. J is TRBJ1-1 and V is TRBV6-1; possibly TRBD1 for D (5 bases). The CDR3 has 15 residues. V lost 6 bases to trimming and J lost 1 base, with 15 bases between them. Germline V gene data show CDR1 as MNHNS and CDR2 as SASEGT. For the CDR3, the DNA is TGTGCCAGCAGAGCGAGTCAGGGCAGGAACACTGAAGCTTTCTTT. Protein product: CASRASQGRNTEAFF.